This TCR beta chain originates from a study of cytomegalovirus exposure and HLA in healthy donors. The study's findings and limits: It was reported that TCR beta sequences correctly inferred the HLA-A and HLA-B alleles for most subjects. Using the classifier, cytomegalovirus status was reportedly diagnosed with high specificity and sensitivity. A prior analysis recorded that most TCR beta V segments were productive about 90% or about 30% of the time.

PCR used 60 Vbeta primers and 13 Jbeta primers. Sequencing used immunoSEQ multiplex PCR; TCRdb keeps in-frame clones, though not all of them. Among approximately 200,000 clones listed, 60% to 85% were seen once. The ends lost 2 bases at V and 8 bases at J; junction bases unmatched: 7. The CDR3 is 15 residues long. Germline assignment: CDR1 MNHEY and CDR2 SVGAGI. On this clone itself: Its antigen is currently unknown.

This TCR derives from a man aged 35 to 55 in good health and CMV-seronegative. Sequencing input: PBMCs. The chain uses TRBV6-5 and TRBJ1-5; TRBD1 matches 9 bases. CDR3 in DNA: TGTGCCAGCAGTTACACGGGGACAGGGCGGGAGCCCCAGCATTTT. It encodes CASSYTGTGREPQHF.